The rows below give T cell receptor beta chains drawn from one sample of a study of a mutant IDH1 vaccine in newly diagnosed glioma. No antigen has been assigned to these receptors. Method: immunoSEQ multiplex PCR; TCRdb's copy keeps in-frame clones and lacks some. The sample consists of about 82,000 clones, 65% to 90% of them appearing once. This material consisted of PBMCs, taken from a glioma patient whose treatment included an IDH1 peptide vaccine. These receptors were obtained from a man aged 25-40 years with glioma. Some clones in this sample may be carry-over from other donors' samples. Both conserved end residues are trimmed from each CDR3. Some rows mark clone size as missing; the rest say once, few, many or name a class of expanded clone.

ASSLVGTDRTDTQY | . | 14 | TRBV5-1
ASSGMEGQDYGYT | . | 13 | TRBV5-1
ASRRLSSSTDTQY | . | 13 | TRBV2
ASRSGDEQY | . | 9 | TRBV7-2
ASSPRRGELETQY | . | 13 | TRBV18
ASSLENPDSLNTEAF | . | 15 | TRBV5-8
ASSPSGTAIYEQY | . | 13 | TRBV18
ASSLSQFTDTQY | . | 12 | TRBV7-9
ASTIPGLAGGSYNEQF | once | 16 | TRBV7-2
AWSTVRASDGYT | few | 12 | TRBV30
ASRSGAYEQY | . | 10 | TRBV7-9
ASSLDIPSTDTQY | . | 13 | TRBV11-2
SLSLAGSTDTQY | . | 12 | TRBV29-1
ASSPHWTGVTYEQY | . | 14 | TRBV7-8
ASSQRQGWNEQY | . | 12 | TRBV4-3
ASSLGDRGNDYGYT | . | 14 | TRBV5-1
ASSLKGYTEAF | . | 11 | TRBV28
ASSRLLSYEQY | . | 11 | TRBV28
AWSKAGVDTQY | . | 11 | TRBV30
AWSVEANYGYT | . | 11 | TRBV30
ASSYSGGTKNIQY | . | 13 | TRBV6-5
ASSFGGGRYQETQY | . | 14 | TRBV5-1
ASSLAREGEQF | . | 11 | TRBV5-1
ASSGSTGAYNEQF | . | 13 | TRBV9
ASTFGPVDNEQF | . | 12 | TRBV5-1
ASSFRQGARNEQF | once | 13 | TRBV5-4
ASREAASREGYT | . | 12 | TRBV2
ASSLSGGLVD | . | 10 | TRBV7-2
ASSLTDGNTEAF | . | 12 | TRBV19
ASSQVLLAGGLFH | . | 13 | TRBV4-1
ASTLDRIYEQY | . | 11 | TRBV28
ASSLGLAGLYEQY | . | 13 | TRBV5-5
ASSGGGTGGKTEAF | . | 14 | TRBV2
AISEFGQGHHEQY | few | 13 | TRBV10-3
ASSRGLANEKLF | . | 12 | TRBV6-5
ASGYGGRPEANYGYT | . | 15 | TRBV12-5
ASRGLSNTGELF | . | 12 | TRBV6-1
ASRPGLNYGYT | once | 11 | TRBV2
ASSLQESGYSGANVLT | . | 16 | TRBV5-8
ASSLGTGINQPQH | . | 13 | TRBV7-2
ASSDGYEQY | . | 9 | TRBV5-4
ATTGGLGYGYT | few | 11 | TRBV15
ASKVANSNQPQH | . | 12 | TRBV28
ATSRASGTVYEQY | . | 13 | TRBV15
ASSPDNQSREKLF | . | 13 | TRBV18
ASKRSGISAQH | . | 11 | TRBV6-1
ASSIEIGLAGEEGSYNEQF | . | 19 | TRBV19
ASSPEEGGDTQY | . | 12 | TRBV18
ASSQEGSQETQY | . | 12 | TRBV4-1
ASSVEGGPFTQY | . | 12 | TRBV9
SAGQPETQY | . | 9 | TRBV20-1